The T cell receptor (beta chain) under discussion was sequenced for a study of beta chain features in type 1 diabetes. Markers CD45RO/CCR7/CD25/CD127/CD95/CD27 served to sort CD4+ naive, central memory, regulatory and stem cell-like memory cells. The entirety of the isolated RNA underwent reverse transcription, so expressed TCRB transcripts were sequenced. Average reads for naive, central memory and regulatory T cell samples were several million. Assay used: immunoSEQ multiplex PCR; TCRdb lists only in-frame clones, some missing. The repertoire holds around 500,000 clones, with about an eighth as singletons. The study's findings and limits: Insertions at VDJ junctions were less frequent in type 1 diabetes patients. These patients also deleted more nucleotides at the same junctions.

On this clone itself: Its target is unknown.

V was trimmed by 4 bases and J by 2 bases, leaving 11 bases between them. CDR3 length equals 14 residues. Germline V lookup: CDR1 SQVTM, CDR2 ANQGSEA. Sequences were obtained from naive CD4+ T cells from blood. The sequence was collected from a woman between 18 and 30 years old in good health. V gene TRBV29-1 combines with J gene TRBJ2-2; D not certain. CDR3 region: CSVVDQLNTGELFF. Written as DNA, the CDR3 is TGCAGCGTTGTCGATCAGCTAAACACCGGGGAGCTGTTTTTT.